One sample yielded the 9 T cell receptor beta chains listed below, sequenced in a study of blood T cell repertoires in COVID-19. Profiled with immunoSEQ multiplex PCR; TCRdb holds only in-frame clones, not every one. The top ten clones hold 7.5% to 9.5% of a sample with approximately 170,000 clones, about four fifths of them seen once. The source material was peripheral blood. Receptors were obtained from a man aged 35 to 55 who had recovered from COVID-19.

The V call is TRBV7-8, the J call TRBJ2-3; possible D gene TRBD2, 6 bases. Germline V gene sequence: CDR1 SGHVS, CDR2 FQNEAQ. V was clipped by 10 bases and J by 1 base, with 12 bases between them. The length of the CDR3 is 13 residues. The CDR3 spells CATRLGGTDTQYF. CDR3 nucleotide sequence: TGTGCCACCAGACTAGGCGGCACAGATACGCAGTATTTT.

The chain is built from TRBV6-2 or TRBV6-3 and TRBJ2-5, with no clear D. The CDR3 runs 12 residues. Trimming removed 4 bases at V and 6 bases at J, with 9 bases between. Germline V lookup: CDR1 MNHEY, CDR2 SVGEGT. CDR3 sequence: CASSSVRKTQYF. DNA of the CDR3: TGTGCCAGCAGTTCCGTGCGTAAGACCCAGTACTTC.

This chain connects TRBV7-9 to TRBJ1-6, with TRBD1 identical over 7 bases. From germline, CDR1 is SEHNR and CDR2 FQNEAQ (reference sequence). The CDR3 runs to 15 residues. The V gene end was trimmed by 3 bases and the J gene end by 8 bases; junction bases not matched to a gene: 7. The CDR3, as DNA: TGTGCCAGCAGCTTCCAGGGGGAGTGGGATTCACCCCTCCACTTT. This codes for CASSFQGEWDSPLHF.

Concerning this clone: The same CDR3 is also encoded by other DNA sequences in this sample. The chain is built from TRBV27 and TRBJ1-1; TRBD1 agrees at 11 bases. CDR3 length: 15 amino acids. Losses at the gene ends were 0 bases for V and 4 bases for J; bases not matched to a gene: 1. The germline gives CDR1 MNHEY, CDR2 SMNVEV (reference sequence). CDR3 in amino acids: CASSLSGTGGTEAFF. In DNA form, the CDR3 reads TGTGCCAGCAGTTTATCCGGGACAGGGGGCACTGAAGCTTTCTTT.

This chain links TRBV9 with TRBJ2-2, with TRBD1 as a possible D gene (8 bases). V lost 5 bases, J lost 3 bases, and 20 bases lay in between. Germline assignment: CDR1 SGDLS and CDR2 YYNGEE. CDR3 length: 17 amino acids. The CDR3 reads CASRHNRQGRDTGELFF. The CDR3 DNA reads as TGTGCCAGCAGACACAATCGACAGGGGAGGGACACCGGGGAGCTGTTTTTT.

The V call is TRBV6-4, the J call TRBJ1-1, with 7 nucleotides matching TRBD1. After removal of 7 bases from V and 0 bases from J, the junction contained 8 bases not matched to a gene. This CDR3 spans 15 amino acids. Germline CDR1 and CDR2: MRHNA and SNTAGT. The CDR3 sequence is CASTPGQTMNTEAFF. Written as DNA, the CDR3 is TGTGCCAGCACCCCGGGACAGACTATGAACACTGAAGCTTTCTTT.

The rearrangement links TRBV6-5 to TRBJ1-4, with a possible D match to TRBD1 (5 bases). Trimming left V 0 bases short and J 5 bases short, with 10 bases between. Per the germline V gene, CDR1 is MNHEY and CDR2 is SVGAGI. The CDR3 has 15 residues. The CDR3 protein is CASSYSGGTNEKLFF. The CDR3 region has the DNA TGTGCCAGCAGTTACTCGGGGGGGACGAATGAAAAACTGTTTTTT.

The rearrangement links TRBV4-3 to TRBJ1-3; D might be TRBD1 (5 bases). V was shortened by 0 bases and J by 3 bases, with 15 bases between the two germline ends. The CDR3 runs 17 residues. Germline V gene data show CDR1 as LGHNA and CDR2 as YSLEER. The CDR3 loop is CASSQESPGQLGNTIYF. As DNA, the CDR3 is TGCGCCAGCAGCCAAGAAAGCCCCGGACAACTTGGAAACACCATATATTTT.

The chain is built from TRBV7-8 and TRBJ1-5; TRBD1 aligns across 8 bases. Looked up from germline, CDR1 is SGHVS and CDR2 is FQNEAQ. The CDR3 is 14 amino acids. The V and J ends lost 5 bases and 7 bases, in that order; junction bases with no gene match: 7. The CDR3 region is CASSQDRATQPQHF. DNA of the CDR3: TGTGCCAGCAGCCAGGACAGGGCCACACAGCCCCAGCATTTT.